This T cell receptor beta chain comes out of a study of blood T cell repertoires in COVID-19. As for the study in general: The analysed material was cDNA or gDNA that came from T cells, B-cell-depleted T cells, or PBMCs.

In the source study's methods: Amplification of reference gene primers was used by the study to estimate nucleated cell counts. The repertoire was sequenced with immunoSEQ multiplex PCR; TCRdb's copy has only in-frame clones and lacks some. V and J calls and clone size are as listed in that table; D and trimming were resolved from the DNA. This sample has about 92,000 clones, with over 80% found just once. With 4 bases removed from V and 8 bases from J, the gap between germline ends came to 12 bases. Germline CDR1 and CDR2: MDHEN and SYDVKM. The CDR3 extends over 14 amino acids. The clonotype comes from a human donor with active COVID-19. The donor label of this sample is uncertain. Sequences were obtained from peripheral blood. The rearrangement uses TRBV28 and TRBJ1-6; D call uncertain. The CDR3 here is CASSSPEGYSPLHF. CDR3 in DNA: TGTGCCAGCAGTTCCCCCGAGGGCTATTCACCCCTCCACTTT.